These 21 T cell receptor beta chains share one sample of origin, sequenced in a study of OX40 agonist ivuxolimab in advanced cancers. The data were produced by immunoSEQ multiplex PCR, yet TCRdb's version contains in-frame clones alone and is incomplete. This table has about 15,000 clones, just under 75% appearing once. The material was CD4+ or CD8+ T cells sorted from blood, obtained in a trial of the OX40 agonist ivuxolimab. The receptors were gathered from an adult with an advanced solid tumor such as melanoma, head and neck, liver or kidney cancer.

This rearrangement joins TRBV4-3 to TRBJ2-6; D possibly corresponds to TRBD2 (5 bases). Trimming shortened V by 5 bases and J by 5 bases, and 22 bases separated the two germline ends. This CDR3 region has 18 residues. Germline CDR1 LGHNA, CDR2 YSLEER. In nucleotides, the CDR3 is TGCGCCAGCAGCATAGAGAGAGGGTCACAAAGTCGGGCCAACGTCCTGACTTTC. Encoded protein: CASSIERGSQSRANVLTF.

This clone has a single count. The chain is built from TRBV14 and TRBJ2-7, with D perhaps matching TRBD2 (6 bases). V was clipped by 2 bases and J by 0 bases, with 14 bases between them. The CDR3 is 16 residues long. Germline CDR1 and CDR2: SGHDN and FVKESK. DNA for the CDR3: TGTGCCAGCAGCCAACCCCTTGACGGGAGCTCCTACGAGCAGTACTTC. It codes for CASSQPLDGSSYEQYF.

The chain carries TRBV6-5 and TRBJ2-7; TRBD1 matches at 9 bases. The CDR3 has 13 residues. Germline V gene sequence: CDR1 MNHEY, CDR2 SVGAGI. J was trimmed by 2 bases and V by 6 bases; bases with no gene match: 2. This CDR3 reads CASRTGGPYEQYF. The DNA of the CDR3 is TGTGCCAGCAGGACAGGGGGTCCCTACGAGCAGTACTTC.

The chain employs TRBV4-1 and TRBJ1-1, with 9 bases matching TRBD1. V lost 2 bases to trimming and J lost 7 bases; unmatched junction nucleotides: 2. Germline V gene sequence: CDR1 MGHRA, CDR2 YSYEKL. CDR3 length: 13 amino acids. The CDR3: CASSQRTGDEAFF. CDR3 bases: TGCGCCAGCAGCCAACGGACAGGGGATGAAGCTTTCTTT.

A few counts support this clone. J is TRBJ1-1 and V is TRBV27; D is ambiguous. The CDR3 contains 15 residues. Germline V gene data show CDR1 as MNHEY and CDR2 as SMNVEV (reference sequence). Trimming took off 2 bases at V and 2 bases at J, with 12 bases between the two ends. CDR3 nucleotide sequence: TGTGCCAGCAGTTTAATAGGGTTGGCAAACACTGAAGCTTTCTTT. Protein sequence: CASSLIGLANTEAFF.

This clone has a handful of counts. The rearrangement joins TRBV9 to TRBJ2-1, with 11 nucleotides matching TRBD2. The CDR3 runs to 15 residues. Looked up from germline, CDR1 is SGDLS and CDR2 is YYNGEE. Unmatched junction bases numbered 5, after V lost 1 base and J lost 8 bases. Here the CDR3 reads CASSVTSGSWDEQFF. The CDR3 region has the DNA TGTGCCAGCAGCGTAACTAGCGGGAGCTGGGATGAGCAGTTCTTC.

This clone was observed a few times. The rearrangement joins TRBV27 to TRBJ2-6; the D gene is possibly TRBD2 (6 bases). Germline values: CDR1 MNHEY, CDR2 SMNVEV (reference sequence). The V and J ends lost 6 bases and 1 base respectively, with 19 bases between them. This CDR3 region has 18 residues. CDR3 coding DNA: TGTGCCAGCAGGACTTCTAGCGAGCCAGCTTCTGGGGCCAACGTCCTGACTTTC. This translates into CASRTSSEPASGANVLTF.

The gene calls are TRBV7-8 and TRBJ2-7; no firm D call. Germline CDR1 reads SGHVS; CDR2 reads FQNEAQ. The CDR3 covers 14 residues. Trimming left V 2 bases short and J 3 bases short, with 11 bases between. The CDR3 region has the DNA TGTGCCAGCAGCTTAAGTCGGTCCCGCTACGAGCAGTACTTC. It codes for CASSLSRSRYEQYF.

This chain's CDR3 is CASSKSPTGCYEQYF. The CDR3 nucleotides read TGTGCCAGCAGCAAATCCCCGACAGGGTGCTACGAGCAGTACTTC. The V gene is TRBV21-1, the J gene TRBJ2-7; the listed D gene, TRBD1, was not tested against the DNA. TRBV21-1 is flagged as a pseudogene. CDR3 length: 15 amino acids.

J is TRBJ1-5 and V is TRBV2, with 8 positions matching TRBD1. The CDR3 totals 15 residues. V trimming: 6 bases; J trimming: 4 bases; junction bases outside the gene matches: 8. Germline assignment: CDR1 SNHLY and CDR2 FYNNEI. The chain's CDR3 is CASRETGEGNQPQHF. The CDR3 nucleotides read TGTGCCAGCAGGGAGACAGGGGAAGGAAATCAGCCCCAGCATTTT.

This chain connects TRBV13 to TRBJ2-3; a possible D gene is TRBD2 (5 bases). Germline loops: CDR1 PRHDT, CDR2 FYEKMQ (reference sequence). The CDR3 has 14 residues. V lost 5 bases and J lost 6, with 15 bases in between. The CDR3 bases are TGTGCCAGCAGCGAAAGACCGGGGAGCGATACGCAGTATTTT. Translation gives CASSERPGSDTQYF.

The gene calls are TRBV4-3 and TRBJ2-3; the D gene is possibly TRBD2 (5 bases). Per germline, CDR1 LGHNA and CDR2 YSLEER. V dropped 1 base and J dropped 1 base, with 6 bases sitting between them. The length of the CDR3 is 14 residues. CDR3 residues: CASSQGGRTDTQYF. As DNA, the CDR3 is TGCGCCAGCAGCCAAGGCGGGCGCACAGATACGCAGTATTTT.

The J gene is TRBJ2-7, the V gene TRBV7-6; a weak D match, TRBD2 (7 bases). With 5 bases removed from V and 1 base from J, the gap between germline ends came to 18 bases. The length of the CDR3 is 16 residues. Germline CDR1 reads SGHVS; CDR2 reads FNYEAQ. The DNA of the CDR3 is TGTGCCAGCAGCCCGGGGGCTAGCGGAGGGTCCTACGAGCAGTACTTC. Encoded protein: CASSPGASGGSYEQYF.

The CDR3 here is CASSDSKAGADTQYF. The CDR3 DNA reads TGTGCCAGCAGTGACTCGAAAGCGGGAGCAGATACGCAGTATTTT. V usage is TRBV6-4 and J usage is TRBJ2-3; 8 bases agree with TRBD2. CDR3 length: 15 amino acids. Germline CDR1 and CDR2: MRHNA and SNTAGT. Trimming removed 0 bases from V and 4 bases from J; junction bases left unmatched: 3.

In its sample, this clone was seen once. The CDR3 loop is CASSLTPRGEETQYF. Here the CDR3 DNA reads TGTGCCAGCAGCTTGACTCCCAGGGGAGAAGAGACCCAGTACTTC. The chain is built from TRBV5-6 and TRBJ2-5, with a weak D call TRBD1 (6 bases). The CDR3 has 15 amino acids. Looked up from germline, CDR1 is SGHDT and CDR2 is YYEEEE. The V and J ends lost 1 base and 3 bases respectively, with 13 bases between them.

This clone was seen more than once but under ten times. CDR3 DNA sequence: TGTGCCAGCAGACGACTACGGGACGGGAGTATGAACTACGAGCAGTACTTC. Translation gives CASRRLRDGSMNYEQYF. This chain uses TRBV5-6 with TRBJ2-7; weak D call: TRBD2 (6 bases). V lost 5 bases, J lost 3 bases, and 24 bases lay in between. The length of the CDR3 is 17 residues. Germline loops: CDR1 SGHDT, CDR2 YYEEEE.

Turning to this clone: The conserved phenylalanine or tryptophan normally closing the CDR3 is absent here, so this likely arose from a read error. This rearrangement joins TRBV11-3 to TRBJ2-3; 11 nucleotides align to TRBD1. J was trimmed by 4 bases and V by 5 bases; bases with no gene match: 8. There are 16 residues in the CDR3. Germline values: CDR1 SGHNT, CDR2 YENEEA. CDR3 loop: CASSPRTGGDSDTQYS. DNA for the CDR3: TGTGCCAGCAGCCCTAGGACAGGGGGCGATTCAGATACGCAGTATTCT.

This chain uses TRBV19 with TRBJ2-1; D might be TRBD2 (5 bases). The CDR3 has 11 amino acids. Looked up from germline, CDR1 is LNHDA and CDR2 is SQIVND (reference sequence). V was trimmed by 8 bases and J by 10 bases, leaving 12 bases between them. The CDR3 protein is CASAAGQEQFF. The CDR3 coding sequence is TGTGCCAGTGCGGCGGGCCAGGAGCAGTTCTTC.

This clone was observed once. CDR3 nucleotide sequence: TGTGCCAGCAGCTTAGGGGCTCTAGCGGGAGTTGGAGATACGCAGTATTTT. Amino acid sequence: CASSLGALAGVGDTQYF. V and J are TRBV7-6 and TRBJ2-3; 10 positions agree with TRBD2. Losses at the gene ends were 1 base for V and 5 bases for J; bases not matched to a gene: 9. The CDR3 length is 17 residues. Germline CDR1 is SGHVS and CDR2 is FNYEAQ.

The chain links TRBV5-5 to TRBJ2-7; 11 nucleotides agree with TRBD1. This CDR3 is built from 15 residues. Germline loops: CDR1 SGHKS, CDR2 YYEKEE (reference sequence). Losses at the gene ends were 3 bases for V and 4 bases for J; bases not matched to a gene: 6. CDR3 in DNA: TGTGCCAGCAGCTCATGGGACAGGGGGATTTACGAGCAGTACTTC. Translating gives CASSSWDRGIYEQYF. Full variable domain (missing parts from reference TRBV5-5 and TRBJ2-7): DAGVTQSPTHLIKTRGQQVTLRCSPISGHKSVSWYQQVLGQGPQFIFQYYEKEERGRGNFPDRFSARQFPNYSSELNVNALLLGDSALYLCASSSWDRGIYEQYFGPGTRLTVT.

The chain is built from TRBV19 and TRBJ1-1; D is ambiguous. The germline V and J ends were trimmed by 4 bases and 5 bases, with 11 bases remaining between them. This CDR3 spans 13 amino acids. The germline gives CDR1 LNHDA, CDR2 SQIVND (reference sequence). The CDR3 protein is CASSREGRTEAFF. Here the CDR3 DNA reads TGTGCCAGTAGTAGAGAGGGTCGGACTGAAGCTTTCTTT.